This T cell receptor beta chain was identified in a study of T-cell memory formation after mild COVID-19. Each CDR3 protein is one row after TCRdb ran MiXCR on the 5' RACE reads. The sample records under 550,000 distinct CDR3 sequences, approximately 18% being singletons. V was shortened by 0 bases and J by 4 bases, with 8 bases between the two germline ends. The CDR3 has 14 residues. Germline CDR1 is SGDLS and CDR2 is YYNGEE. This receptor was obtained from an adult woman who had mild COVID-19 (a few samples of this study predate the infection). Cell type and time point are not known. This chain joins TRBV9 and TRBJ2-1, with unresolved D. Sequenced material: PBMCs or a T cell subset sorted from them (not recorded which). As DNA, the CDR3 is TGTGCCAGCAGCGTAGCTCTTAGTTACAATGAGCAGTTCTTC. Amino acid sequence: CASSVALSYNEQFF.